This TCR beta chain derives from a study of T cell repertoires in cytomegalovirus infection. TCRdb redid the calling of the reads with MiXCR, one entry per CDR3 protein. This sample has some 270,000 distinct CDR3 sequences; about a sixth occur once, and the top ten carry approximately 44%. The clonotype comes from a human donor in good health (CMV status not recorded). Some clones in this sample may be carry-over from other donors' samples. The sequenced sample consisted of CD8+ T cells from PBMCs.

This chain's CDR3 is CASSTGDNTDTQYF. The CDR3 coding sequence is TGTGCCAGCAGTACAGGGGACAACACAGATACGCAGTATTTT. The rearrangement links TRBV2 to TRBJ2-3; 7 bases map to TRBD1. J lost 2 bases, V lost 5 bases, and 4 bases had no gene match. Germline loops: CDR1 SNHLY, CDR2 FYNNEI. The CDR3 spans 14 residues.